This TCR beta chain was profiled in a study of T cell repertoires in cytomegalovirus infection. In the study overall: Public TCR beta signatures were indicative of both CMV infection and a matching HLA type.

Germline CDR1 LNHDA, CDR2 SQIVND (reference sequence). The CDR3 contains 14 residues. The V end lost 6 bases, the J end lost 3 bases, and 13 bases lay between the germline ends. TCRdb re-called the reads through MiXCR, storing one row per CDR3 protein. The data hold about 900,000 distinct CDR3 sequences, with roughly 31% observed a single time. As regards this clonotype: Its antigen is currently unknown.

The source is a human donor in good health (CMV status not recorded). Some clones in this sample may be carry-over from other donors' samples. Specimen: cultured CD8+ T cells from PBMCs, collected from culture after CMV antigen stimulation. The chain links TRBV19 to TRBJ2-3; D perhaps matches TRBD1 (6 bases). CDR3 DNA: TGTGCCAGTAGCCTAGGACAGCAAACAGATACGCAGTATTTT. Amino acid sequence: CASSLGQQTDTQYF. Supplemented by reference TRBV19 and TRBJ2-3, the full variable domain reads DGGITQSPKYLFRKEGQNVTLSCEQNLNHDAMYWYRQDPGQGLRLIYYSQIVNDFQKGDIAEGYSVSREKKESFPLTVTSAQKNPTAFYLCASSLGQQTDTQYFGPGTRLTVL.